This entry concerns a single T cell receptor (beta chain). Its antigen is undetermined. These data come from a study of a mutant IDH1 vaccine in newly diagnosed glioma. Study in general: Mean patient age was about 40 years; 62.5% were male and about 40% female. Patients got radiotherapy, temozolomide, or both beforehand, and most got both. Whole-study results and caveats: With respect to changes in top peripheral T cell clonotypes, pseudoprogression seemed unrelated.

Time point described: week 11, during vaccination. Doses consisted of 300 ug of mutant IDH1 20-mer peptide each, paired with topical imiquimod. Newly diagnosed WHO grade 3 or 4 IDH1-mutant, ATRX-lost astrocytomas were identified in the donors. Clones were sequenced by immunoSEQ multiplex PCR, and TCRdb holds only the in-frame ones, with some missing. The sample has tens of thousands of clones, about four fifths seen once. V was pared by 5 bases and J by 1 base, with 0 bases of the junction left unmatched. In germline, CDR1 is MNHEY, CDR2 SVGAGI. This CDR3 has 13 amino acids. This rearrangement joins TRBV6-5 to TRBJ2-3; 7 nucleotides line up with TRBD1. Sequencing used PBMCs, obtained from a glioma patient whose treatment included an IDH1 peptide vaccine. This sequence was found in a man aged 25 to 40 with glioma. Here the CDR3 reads CASSQGGTDTQYF. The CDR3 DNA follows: TGTGCCAGCAGTCAGGGGGGCACAGATACGCAGTATTTT.